Listed below are T cell receptor beta chains from one sample, sequenced in a study of regulatory dendritic cells for organ transplantation. Produced via immunoSEQ multiplex PCR; TCRdb's table is partial and in-frame only. Among 20,000 or so clones, 80% to 90% were seen once, and the ten largest hold about 0.74%. These receptors' antigens are unknown. Sequenced input: naive CD4+ T cells from blood cultured with regulatory dendritic cells. The receptors come from a human donor in good health. The CDR3 runs from the conserved cysteine through the conserved F or W. Where a row states a size, it is once, few, many or the class of an expanded clone; other rows omit it.

j_gene: TRBJ2-5; v_gene: TRBV6-4; abundance: once; CDR3aa: CASSAQRGDQETQYF
j_gene: TRBJ2-5; v_gene: TRBV14; abundance: -; CDR3aa: CASSLSGTGISQYF
j_gene: TRBJ2-3; v_gene: TRBV18; abundance: once; CDR3aa: CASSPTTVGRTDTQYF
j_gene: TRBJ1-2; v_gene: TRBV6-6; abundance: -; CDR3aa: CASSFGTDYGYTF
j_gene: -; v_gene: TRBV28; abundance: -; CDR3aa: CASSLGGDYEQYF
j_gene: TRBJ2-7; v_gene: TRBV19; abundance: -; CDR3aa: CASSIGLAGYEQYF
j_gene: TRBJ2-5; v_gene: TRBV5-1; abundance: -; CDR3aa: CASTSTPPQGTQYF
j_gene: TRBJ2-2; v_gene: TRBV5-5; abundance: -; CDR3aa: CASSLGTSGRNGELFF
j_gene: TRBJ1-4; v_gene: TRBV10-3; abundance: -; CDR3aa: CAISGNLNEKLFF
j_gene: TRBJ2-3; v_gene: TRBV6-5; abundance: once; CDR3aa: CASTQGRDTQYF
j_gene: TRBJ2-5; v_gene: TRBV29-1; abundance: once; CDR3aa: CSAPPRASRYEGWETQYF
j_gene: TRBJ1-2; v_gene: TRBV9; abundance: -; CDR3aa: CASSVPGYGYTF
j_gene: TRBJ1-5; v_gene: TRBV7-2; abundance: -; CDR3aa: CASSHPAGNSKHF
j_gene: TRBJ2-6; v_gene: TRBV9; abundance: -; CDR3aa: CASSERTGEISGANVLTF
j_gene: TRBJ2-7; v_gene: TRBV19; abundance: -; CDR3aa: CASSLDRAYEQYF
j_gene: TRBJ2-5; v_gene: TRBV7-8; abundance: -; CDR3aa: CASSLVLFSGGLGTQYF
j_gene: TRBJ2-3; v_gene: TRBV28; abundance: -; CDR3aa: CASSFTDTQYF
j_gene: TRBJ2-7; v_gene: TRBV28; abundance: -; CDR3aa: CASSVGVWTPREQYF
j_gene: TRBJ2-3; v_gene: TRBV27; abundance: -; CDR3aa: CASSLRDRGQRDTQYF
j_gene: TRBJ1-2; v_gene: TRBV28; abundance: -; CDR3aa: CASSPPVRTAYGYTF
j_gene: TRBJ1-1; v_gene: TRBV6-1; abundance: -; CDR3aa: CASSELVAWEAFF
j_gene: TRBJ2-7; v_gene: TRBV18; abundance: -; CDR3aa: CASSPARVYEQYF
j_gene: TRBJ2-2; v_gene: TRBV10-2; abundance: -; CDR3aa: CASITGETGELFF
j_gene: TRBJ1-2; v_gene: TRBV7-2; abundance: -; CDR3aa: CASSLEVRQGLYGYTF
j_gene: TRBJ2-2; v_gene: TRBV15; abundance: -; CDR3aa: CATRIPGQGATGELFF
j_gene: TRBJ2-2; v_gene: TRBV4-2; abundance: -; CDR3aa: CASSQAYSETGELFF
j_gene: TRBJ1-6; v_gene: TRBV2; abundance: once; CDR3aa: CASLPAGLRLNSPLHF
j_gene: TRBJ2-7; v_gene: TRBV18; abundance: -; CDR3aa: CASSPELGGGHEQYF
j_gene: TRBJ2-2; v_gene: TRBV6-1; abundance: -; CDR3aa: CASSEQGGTGELFF
j_gene: TRBJ1-5; v_gene: TRBV6-5; abundance: -; CDR3aa: CASRQAINQPQHF
j_gene: TRBJ2-1; v_gene: TRBV7-6; abundance: -; CDR3aa: CASLSYNEQFF
j_gene: TRBJ1-1; v_gene: TRBV10-3; abundance: -; CDR3aa: CAIRTRARNTEAFF
j_gene: TRBJ2-5; v_gene: TRBV9; abundance: -; CDR3aa: CASSVVGGLNLQETQYF
j_gene: TRBJ1-2; v_gene: TRBV7-2; abundance: few; CDR3aa: CASSLAYRPNYGYTF
j_gene: TRBJ2-3; v_gene: TRBV28; abundance: -; CDR3aa: CATRKGTSGKDTQYF
j_gene: TRBJ1-2; v_gene: TRBV10-3; abundance: -; CDR3aa: CAIRGLSATGANYGYTF
j_gene: TRBJ1-1; v_gene: TRBV21-1; abundance: -; CDR3aa: CASRVRARDTEAFF
j_gene: TRBJ2-3; v_gene: TRBV7-8; abundance: -; CDR3aa: CASGWGLAGAGNTQYF
j_gene: TRBJ2-3; v_gene: TRBV4-1; abundance: -; CDR3aa: CASSPMARDTQYF